These T cell receptor beta chains were read from a single sample in a study of cytomegalovirus exposure and HLA in healthy donors. Sequencing was performed with immunoSEQ multiplex PCR; in TCRdb, only in-frame clones are kept and a portion is missing. The table lists 100,000 to 150,000 clones, about 76% of them singletons. The sequenced sample was PBMCs. The receptors were sampled from a man aged 60 to 69 in good health and CMV-seropositive. Both conserved end residues are trimmed from each CDR3. The D gene is left open where the match is weak. Expanded clones are given a class, and other clones once, few, many or no size at all.

j_gene,v_gene,abundance,d_gene,CDR3aa
TRBJ1-1,TRBV6-1,.,.,ASSVIPGNTEAF
TRBJ1-1,TRBV11-3,.,.,ASSLERGSEAF
TRBJ1-2,TRBV30,.,.,AWSGGGDGYT
TRBJ2-7,TRBV10-1,.,TRBD1,ASSAHRGQGDEQY
TRBJ1-2,TRBV2,.,TRBD1,ASKDREGPYGYT
TRBJ2-1,TRBV28,.,.,ASSTSLATEQF
TRBJ1-6,TRBV5-5,.,.,ASSFSGGDSPLH
TRBJ1-3,TRBV6-6,.,.,ASSYGPLAGNTIY
TRBJ1-2,TRBV9,.,TRBD1,ASSASGTGTYGYT
TRBJ2-7,TRBV7-9,once,TRBD1,ASSLATGTDSYEQY
TRBJ2-1,TRBV6-6,.,TRBD1,ASSPGQGNYNEQF
TRBJ1-5,TRBV7-8,.,TRBD1,ASSFGTVVSNSNQPQH
TRBJ2-3,TRBV7-9,.,TRBD1,ASSSLDRAGHSTDTQY
TRBJ1-1,TRBV19,once,.,ASSTAGWLMAF
TRBJ2-1,TRBV7-8,.,.,ASSTLYESSYNEQF
TRBJ2-5,TRBV28,few,.,ASTSGVETQY
TRBJ1-1,TRBV7-9,.,TRBD1,ASSSLRTGVNTEAF
TRBJ2-5,TRBV5-1,.,.,ASAQTSLETQY
TRBJ1-5,TRBV5-1,few,.,ASSLGIAAGNQPQH
TRBJ1-1,TRBV7-2,.,TRBD1,ASSPGQGGYTEAF
TRBJ2-7,TRBV30,.,.,AWRSRPGISYEQY
TRBJ2-1,TRBV30,.,TRBD1,AWARTGWRDEQF
.,TRBV4-1,few,TRBD1,ASSPIQVLQGAVHEQY
TRBJ2-1,TRBV6-5,.,TRBD1,ASSSGQGGHNEQF
TRBJ1-1,TRBV5-1,once,.,ASSFGGAGNTEAF
TRBJ1-5,TRBV19,.,.,ASSIDTRGQLQH
TRBJ1-1,TRBV7-9,.,.,ASSRIQGEAF
TRBJ2-3,TRBV7-9,few,.,ASSLEQTFSSDTQY